This T cell receptor beta chain came from a study of radiotherapy plus CTLA-4 blockade in lung cancer. Background on the study: Objective responses were recorded in about 18% of patients, with disease control recorded in 30% to 35%. Study outcomes and limitations: With interferon-beta, early dynamics of blood T cell clones were reported to best predict response. Radiotherapy was combined with ipilimumab, and tumor-derived TCR clones then expanded in blood.

The table lists this clone with a few counts. The antigen is undetermined. Libraries were prepared by immunoSEQ multiplex PCR; TCRdb keeps only in-frame clonotypes and omits some of them. The sample lists about 38,000 clones, over 70% occurring once. Those patients who had chemo-refractory metastatic non-small-cell lung cancer were given focal radiation along with CTLA-4 blockade through ipilimumab. The source is a human donor with non-small cell lung cancer who had stable disease on radiotherapy plus ipilimumab. This specimen consisted of peripheral blood, obtained from a patient treated with radiotherapy plus ipilimumab.

In DNA form, the CDR3 reads TGCGCCAGCAGCCAAGAAGCAAGGACAGGGCCCTATGGCTACACCTTC. Residues: CASSQEARTGPYGYTF. The chain has TRBV4-1 and TRBJ1-2, with 8 bases fitting TRBD1. The CDR3 runs 16 residues. Germline CDR1 MGHRA, CDR2 YSYEKL. Unmatched junction bases numbered 7, after V lost 0 bases and J lost 4 bases.